These 3 T cell receptor beta chains came from one sample sequenced in a study of CD8 T cells in Susac syndrome. Random hexamers were used to reverse transcribe about 0.45 to 1 ug of RNA. One entry per CDR3 protein results from TCRdb running MiXCR on the immunoSEQ multiplex PCR reads. The sample consists of under 200,000 distinct CDR3 sequences, roughly 94% of them appearing once. The sequencing sample was made of CD4+ T cells from PBMCs. The receptors stem from a human donor in good health.

The V gene is TRBV4-3, the J gene TRBJ1-6; D is possibly TRBD1 (6 bases). V lost 0 bases and J lost 11, with 14 bases in between. Germline CDR1 LGHNA, CDR2 YSLEER. The CDR3 is made up of 15 amino acids. In DNA, the CDR3 is TGCGCCAGCAGCCAAGATGTAGCAGGGGCGACACCCCTCCACTTT. This translates into CASSQDVAGATPLHF.

The V call is TRBV24-1, the J call TRBJ2-7; D not certain. Germline CDR1 and CDR2: KGHDR and SFDVKD. Trimming stripped 9 bases from V and 7 bases from J, with 9 bases between. The CDR3 length is 10 residues. The CDR3 is CATDLGEQYV. As DNA, the CDR3 is TGTGCCACCGATCTCGGGGAGCAGTACGTC.

This clonotype was counted once. The V call is TRBV29-1, the J call TRBJ2-1; D remains unclear. The CDR3 loop spans 14 amino acids. Trimming took off 3 bases at V and 0 bases at J, with 9 bases between the two ends. CDR1 is SQVTM and CDR2 is ANQGSEA in the germline V gene. The CDR3 coding sequence is TGCAGCGTTGAGGCTGCAAGCTCCTACAATGAGCAGTTCTTC. Protein: CSVEAASSYNEQFF.